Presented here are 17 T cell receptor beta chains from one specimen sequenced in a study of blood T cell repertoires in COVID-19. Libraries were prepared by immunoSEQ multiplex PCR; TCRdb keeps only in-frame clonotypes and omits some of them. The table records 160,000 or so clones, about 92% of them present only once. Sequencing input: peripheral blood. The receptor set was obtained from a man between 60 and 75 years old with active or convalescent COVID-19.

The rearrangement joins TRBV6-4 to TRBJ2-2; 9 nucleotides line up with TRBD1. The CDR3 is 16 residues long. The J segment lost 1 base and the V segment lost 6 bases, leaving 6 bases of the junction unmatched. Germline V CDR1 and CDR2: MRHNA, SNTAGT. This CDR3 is CASSGGTGQNTGELFF. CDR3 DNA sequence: TGTGCCAGCAGCGGTGGGACAGGGCAGAACACCGGGGAGCTGTTTTTT.

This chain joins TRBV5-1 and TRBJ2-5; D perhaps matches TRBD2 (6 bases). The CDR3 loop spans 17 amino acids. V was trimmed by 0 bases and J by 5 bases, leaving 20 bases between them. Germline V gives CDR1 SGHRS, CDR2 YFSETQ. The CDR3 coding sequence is TGCGCCAGCAGCTTGGGGGACTTAACAGGCCCTAAGGAGACCCAGTACTTC. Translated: CASSLGDLTGPKETQYF.

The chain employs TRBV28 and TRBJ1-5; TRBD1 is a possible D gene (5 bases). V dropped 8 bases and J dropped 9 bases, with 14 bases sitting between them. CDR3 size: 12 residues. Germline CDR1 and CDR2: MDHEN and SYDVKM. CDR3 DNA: TGTGCCAGCGGAGCAGGGTCGGGGCCCCAGCATTTT. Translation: CASGAGSGPQHF.

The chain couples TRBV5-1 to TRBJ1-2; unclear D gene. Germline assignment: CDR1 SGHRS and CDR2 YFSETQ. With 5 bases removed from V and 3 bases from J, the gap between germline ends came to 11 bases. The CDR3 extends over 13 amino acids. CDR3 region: CASSARKDYGYTF. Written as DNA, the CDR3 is TGCGCCAGCAGTGCGAGGAAGGACTATGGCTACACCTTC.

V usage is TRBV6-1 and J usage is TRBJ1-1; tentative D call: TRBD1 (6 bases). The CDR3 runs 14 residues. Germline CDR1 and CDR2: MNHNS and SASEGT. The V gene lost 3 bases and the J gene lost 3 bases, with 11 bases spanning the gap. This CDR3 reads CASSDRGGYTEAFF. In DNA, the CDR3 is TGTGCCAGCAGTGATAGGGGGGGGTACACTGAAGCTTTCTTT.

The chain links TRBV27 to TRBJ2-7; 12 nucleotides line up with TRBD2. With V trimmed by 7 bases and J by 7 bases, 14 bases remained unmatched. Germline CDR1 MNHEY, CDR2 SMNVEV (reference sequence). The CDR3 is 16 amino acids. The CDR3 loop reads CASTRLAGAPVEEQYF. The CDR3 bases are TGTGCCAGCACCAGACTAGCGGGAGCCCCAGTTGAAGAGCAGTACTTC.

As DNA, the CDR3 is TGTGCCAGCAGTGAAGCAGGCAGCGGGAGCGACGGGAGCAAAAACATTCAGTACTTC. It is translated as CASSEAGSGSDGSKNIQYF. The chain is built from TRBV6-1 and TRBJ2-4, with 8 bases matching TRBD2. CDR1 is MNHNS and CDR2 is SASEGT in the germline V gene. CDR3 length: 19 residues. The J segment lost 3 bases and the V segment lost 0 bases, leaving 13 bases of the junction unmatched.

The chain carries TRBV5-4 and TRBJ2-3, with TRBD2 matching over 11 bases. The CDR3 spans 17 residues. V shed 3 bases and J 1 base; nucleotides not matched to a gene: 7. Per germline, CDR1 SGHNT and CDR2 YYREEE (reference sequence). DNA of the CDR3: TGTGCCAGCAGCTCGGTGGGGACTAGCGGAGGCACAGATACGCAGTATTTT. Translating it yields CASSSVGTSGGTDTQYF.

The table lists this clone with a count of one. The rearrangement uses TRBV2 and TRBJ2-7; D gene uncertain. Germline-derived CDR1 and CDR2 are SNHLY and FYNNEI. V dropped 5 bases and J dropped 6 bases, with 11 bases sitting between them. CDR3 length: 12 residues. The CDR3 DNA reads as TGTGCCAGCAGTCCCCCCCCGTCCGAGCAGTACTTC. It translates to CASSPPPSEQYF.

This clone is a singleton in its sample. The CDR3 here is CASSQSPPGTGGYGYTF. The CDR3 nucleotides read TGTGCCAGCAGCCAATCGCCCCCCGGGACAGGGGGTTACGGCTACACCTTC. The V and J genes are TRBV4-2 and TRBJ1-2; 11 nucleotides match TRBD1. V shed 2 bases, J shed 8 bases, and the junction held 13 bases outside the gene matches. CDR3 size: 17 residues. Germline V gene lookup returns CDR1 LGHNA and CDR2 YNFKEQ.

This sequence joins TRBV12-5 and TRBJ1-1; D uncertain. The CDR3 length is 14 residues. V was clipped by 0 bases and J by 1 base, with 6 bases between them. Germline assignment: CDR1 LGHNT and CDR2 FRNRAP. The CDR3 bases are TGTGCTAGTGGTTTGGTACGGGGGAACACTGAAGCTTTCTTT. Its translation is CASGLVRGNTEAFF.

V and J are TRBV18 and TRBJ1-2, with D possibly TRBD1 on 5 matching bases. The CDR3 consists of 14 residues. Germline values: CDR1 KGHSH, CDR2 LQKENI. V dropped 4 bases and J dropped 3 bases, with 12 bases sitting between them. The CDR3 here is CASSLMTEDYGYTF. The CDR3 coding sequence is TGTGCCAGCTCACTCATGACAGAGGACTATGGCTACACCTTC. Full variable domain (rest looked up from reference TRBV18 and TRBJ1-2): NAGVMQNPRHLVRRRGQEARLRCSPMKGHSHVYWYRQLPEEGLKFMVYLQKENIIDESGMPKERFSAEFPKEGPSILRIQQVVRGDSAAYFCASSLMTEDYGYTFGSGTRLTVV.

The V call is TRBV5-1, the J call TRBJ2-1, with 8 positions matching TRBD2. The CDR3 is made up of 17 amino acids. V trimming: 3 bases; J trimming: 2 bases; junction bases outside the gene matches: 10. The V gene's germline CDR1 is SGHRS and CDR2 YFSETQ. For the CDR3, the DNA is TGCGCCAGCAGCTCGGAAGGTTTACTAGCGGCCTACAATGAGCAGTTCTTC. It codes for CASSSEGLLAAYNEQFF.

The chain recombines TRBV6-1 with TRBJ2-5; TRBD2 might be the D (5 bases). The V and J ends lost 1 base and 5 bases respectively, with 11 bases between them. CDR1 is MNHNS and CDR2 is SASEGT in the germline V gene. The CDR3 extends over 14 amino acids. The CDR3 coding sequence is TGTGCCAGCAGTGAAGGCCTAGCAGTCGAGACCCAGTACTTC. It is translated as CASSEGLAVETQYF.

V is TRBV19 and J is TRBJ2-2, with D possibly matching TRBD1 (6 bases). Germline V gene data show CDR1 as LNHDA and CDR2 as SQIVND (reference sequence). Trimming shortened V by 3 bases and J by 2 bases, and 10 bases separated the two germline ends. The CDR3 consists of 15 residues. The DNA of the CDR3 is TGTGCCAGTAGTATTAGGACAGTTAACACCGGGGAGCTGTTTTTT. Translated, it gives CASSIRTVNTGELFF.

The CDR3 reads CASSYSLGNEQFF. The DNA of the CDR3 is TGTGCCAGCAGTTACTCGCTAGGCAATGAGCAGTTCTTC. The chain joins TRBV6-6 to TRBJ2-1; no definite D call. Between the trimmed V and J ends, which lost 0 bases and 6 bases, there was a span of 6 bases. The CDR3 consists of 13 residues. Germline V CDR1 and CDR2: MNHNY, SVGAGI (reference sequence).

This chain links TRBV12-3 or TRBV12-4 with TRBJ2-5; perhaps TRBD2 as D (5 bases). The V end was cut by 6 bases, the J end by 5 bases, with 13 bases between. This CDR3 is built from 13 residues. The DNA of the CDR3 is TGTGCCAGCAGCCCCCGGCGGGCCGAGACCCAGTACTTC. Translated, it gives CASSPRRAETQYF.